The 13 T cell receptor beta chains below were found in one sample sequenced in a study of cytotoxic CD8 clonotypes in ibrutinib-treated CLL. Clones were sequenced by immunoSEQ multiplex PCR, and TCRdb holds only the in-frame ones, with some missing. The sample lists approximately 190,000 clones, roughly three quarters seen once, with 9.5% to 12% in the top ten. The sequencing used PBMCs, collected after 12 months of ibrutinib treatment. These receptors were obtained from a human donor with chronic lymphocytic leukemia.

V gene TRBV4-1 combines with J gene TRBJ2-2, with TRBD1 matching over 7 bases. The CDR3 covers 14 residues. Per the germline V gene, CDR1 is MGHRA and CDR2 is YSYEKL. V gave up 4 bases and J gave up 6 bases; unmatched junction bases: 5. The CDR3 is CASSPRQGSGELFF. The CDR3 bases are TGCGCCAGCAGCCCCCGACAGGGCTCCGGGGAGCTGTTTTTT.

The CDR3, as DNA: TGTGCCAGCAGTGGGACAGGGGGCGTGAACACTGAAGCTTTCTTT. Translation: CASSGTGGVNTEAFF. The chain couples TRBV6-1 to TRBJ1-1; 11 nucleotides align to TRBD1. The CDR3 totals 15 residues. J gave up 0 bases and V 4 bases, and 1 base lay outside the gene matches. Germline loops: CDR1 MNHNS, CDR2 SASEGT.

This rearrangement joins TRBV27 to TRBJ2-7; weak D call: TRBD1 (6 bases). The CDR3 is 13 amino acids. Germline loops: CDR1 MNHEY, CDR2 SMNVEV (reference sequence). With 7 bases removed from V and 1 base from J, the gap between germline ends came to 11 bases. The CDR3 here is CASIFGTSYEQYF. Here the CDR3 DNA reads TGTGCCAGCATTTTCGGGACATCCTACGAGCAGTACTTC.

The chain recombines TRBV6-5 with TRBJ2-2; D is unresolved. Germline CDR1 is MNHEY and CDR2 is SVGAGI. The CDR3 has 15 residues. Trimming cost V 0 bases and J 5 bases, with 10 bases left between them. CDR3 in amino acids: CASSYSSGVTGELFF. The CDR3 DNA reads TGTGCCAGCAGTTACTCGAGTGGGGTTACCGGGGAGCTGTTTTTT.

The CDR3 sequence is CASRLDPGHTYEQYF. In nucleotides, the CDR3 is TGTGCCAGCAGGCTTGACCCGGGACATACCTACGAGCAGTACTTC. The chain combines TRBV11-2 with TRBJ2-7; D possibly corresponds to TRBD1 (6 bases). The CDR3 contains 15 residues. Looked up from germline, CDR1 is SGHAT and CDR2 is FQNNGV. The V and J ends lost 6 bases and 2 bases respectively, with 17 bases between them.

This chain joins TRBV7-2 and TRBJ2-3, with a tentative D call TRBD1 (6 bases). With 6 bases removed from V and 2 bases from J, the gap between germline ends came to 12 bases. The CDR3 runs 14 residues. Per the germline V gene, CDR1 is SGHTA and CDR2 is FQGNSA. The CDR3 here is CASRLGGFTDTQYF. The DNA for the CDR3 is TGTGCCAGCAGGCTAGGGGGTTTCACAGATACGCAGTATTTT.

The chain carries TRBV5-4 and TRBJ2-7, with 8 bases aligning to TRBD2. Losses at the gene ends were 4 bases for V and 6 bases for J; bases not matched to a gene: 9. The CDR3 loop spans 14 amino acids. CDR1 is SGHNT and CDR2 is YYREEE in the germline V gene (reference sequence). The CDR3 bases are TGTGCCAGCAGCCGACCGGGGGGGGCTCTCGAGCAGTACTTC. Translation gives CASSRPGGALEQYF.

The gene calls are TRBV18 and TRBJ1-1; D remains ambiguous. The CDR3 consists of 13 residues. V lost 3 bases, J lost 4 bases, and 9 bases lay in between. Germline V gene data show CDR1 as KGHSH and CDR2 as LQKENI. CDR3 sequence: CASSPNLVTEAFF. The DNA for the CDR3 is TGTGCCAGCTCACCCAACCTGGTCACTGAAGCTTTCTTT.

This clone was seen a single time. The CDR3 DNA reads as TGTGCCAGCAGCAACCAGGGTAGCACAGATACGCAGTATTTT. As protein: CASSNQGSTDTQYF. The chain has TRBV7-9 and TRBJ2-3, with D possibly matching TRBD1 (5 bases). Trimming left V 5 bases short and J 0 bases short, with 9 bases between. Germline V gene sequence: CDR1 SEHNR, CDR2 FQNEAQ (reference sequence). The CDR3 is 14 residues long.

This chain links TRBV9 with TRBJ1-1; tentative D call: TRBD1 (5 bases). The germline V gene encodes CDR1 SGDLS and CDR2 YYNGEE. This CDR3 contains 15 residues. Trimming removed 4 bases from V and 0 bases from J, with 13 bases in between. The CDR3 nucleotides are TGTGCCAGCAGCTTGCGACAGAACATGAACACTGAAGCTTTCTTT. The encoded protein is CASSLRQNMNTEAFF. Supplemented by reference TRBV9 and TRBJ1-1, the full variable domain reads DSGVTQTPKHLITATGQRVTLRCSPRSGDLSVYWYQQSLDQGLQFLIQYYNGEERAKGNILERFSAQQFPDLHSELNLSSLELGDSALYFCASSLRQNMNTEAFFGQGTRLTVV.

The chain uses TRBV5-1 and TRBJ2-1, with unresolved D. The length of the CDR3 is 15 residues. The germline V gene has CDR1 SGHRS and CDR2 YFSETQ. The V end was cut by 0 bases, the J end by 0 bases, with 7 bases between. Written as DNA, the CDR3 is TGCGCCAGCAGCTTGGGCCCCGGCTCCTACAATGAGCAGTTCTTC. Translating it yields CASSLGPGSYNEQFF.

For the CDR3, the DNA is TGTGCCAGCAGCGACGGAACGACCGTCTACGAGCAGTACTTC. Protein product: CASSDGTTVYEQYF. V usage is TRBV9 and J usage is TRBJ2-7, with D uncertain. The CDR3 runs 14 residues. Per germline, CDR1 SGDLS and CDR2 YYNGEE. V was shortened by 3 bases and J by 3 bases, with 13 bases between the two germline ends.

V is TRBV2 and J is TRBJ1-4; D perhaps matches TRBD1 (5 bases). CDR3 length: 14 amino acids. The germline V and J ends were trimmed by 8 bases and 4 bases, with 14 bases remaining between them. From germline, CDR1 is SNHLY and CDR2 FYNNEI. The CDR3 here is CASGSGGNNEKLFF. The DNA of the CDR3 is TGTGCCAGCGGTTCTGGGGGTAATAATGAAAAACTGTTTTTT.